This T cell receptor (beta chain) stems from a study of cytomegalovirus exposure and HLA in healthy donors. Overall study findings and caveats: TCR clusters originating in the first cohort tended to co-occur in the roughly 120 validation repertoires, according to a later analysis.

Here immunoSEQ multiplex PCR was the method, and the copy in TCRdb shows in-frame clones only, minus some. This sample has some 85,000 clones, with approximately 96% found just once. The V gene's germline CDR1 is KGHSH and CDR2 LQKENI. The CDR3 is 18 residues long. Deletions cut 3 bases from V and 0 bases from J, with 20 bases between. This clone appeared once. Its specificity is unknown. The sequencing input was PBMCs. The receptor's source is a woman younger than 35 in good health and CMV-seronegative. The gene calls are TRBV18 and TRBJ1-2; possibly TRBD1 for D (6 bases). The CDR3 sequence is CASSPPGAPVEANYGYTF. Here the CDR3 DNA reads TGTGCCAGCTCACCGCCAGGGGCACCCGTCGAGGCTAACTATGGCTACACCTTC.